This T cell receptor (beta chain) was recovered during a study of shared clonotypes between healthy human individuals. Libraries were prepared by immunoSEQ multiplex PCR; TCRdb keeps only in-frame clonotypes and omits some of them. The sample shows roughly 300,000 clones, roughly 80% of them seen only once. The CDR3 runs 14 residues. Trimming pared 2 bases from V and 5 bases from J, leaving 12 bases between. From germline, CDR1 is MGHRA and CDR2 YSYEKL. The sequence was obtained from a man younger than 40 in good health. The sample was memory CD4+ T cells sorted from blood. The subset here: CD45RA-negative fraction. V and J are TRBV4-1 and TRBJ2-5; D gene uncertain. The CDR3 DNA sequence: TGCGCCAGCAGCCAAACCCTAGTAGGGGAGACCCAGTACTTC. It codes for CASSQTLVGETQYF.